This entry is about one TCR beta chain. The CDR3 spans 22 residues. The germline V gene encodes CDR1 SNHLY and CDR2 FYNNEI. The V and J ends lost 0 bases and 0 bases respectively, with 27 bases between them. RNA transcripts served as template for amplifying TCR beta CDR3 sequences. Investigators did first-round RT-PCR with HTBI primers, then second-round multiplex PCR. One entry per CDR3 protein, called by TCRdb with MiXCR from the multiplex PCR reads. This sample has some 520,000 distinct CDR3 sequences; around 14% occur once, and the top ten carry roughly 9.8%. The data were taken from a study of Graves' ophthalmopathy and Graves' hyperthyroidism.

The sequencing input was blood. This sequence joins TRBV2 and TRBJ1-5; weak D call: TRBD1 (5 bases). The receptor's source is a woman aged 25 to 39 with Graves' ophthalmopathy. The CDR3 DNA is TGTGCCAGCAGTGAAGCTGGAGACGGGGACCCAACCCCCAATTATAGCAATCAGCCCCAGCATTTT. Translated, it gives CASSEAGDGDPTPNYSNQPQHF.